A single sample gave rise to the 15 T cell receptor beta chains below, sequenced in a study of cytomegalovirus exposure and HLA in healthy donors. Both 60 Vbeta primers and 13 Jbeta primers went into the PCR. Sequencing used immunoSEQ multiplex PCR; TCRdb keeps in-frame clones, though not all of them. This sample has about 130,000 clones, with around four fifths found just once. The sequencing sample was made of PBMCs. The source is a man aged 35-49 years in good health and CMV-seronegative.

The chain is built from TRBV7-9 and TRBJ1-5, with 8 bases aligning to TRBD1. V lost 4 bases to trimming and J lost 5 bases; unmatched junction nucleotides: 7. The CDR3 is 15 amino acids. In germline, CDR1 is SEHNR, CDR2 FQNEAQ (reference sequence). The CDR3 DNA sequence: TGTGCCAGCAGCTCGGGACAGGATGGCTATCAGCCCCAGCATTTT. Its translation is CASSSGQDGYQPQHF.

This rearrangement joins TRBV7-2 to TRBJ1-5, with a tentative D call TRBD1 (6 bases). The CDR3 is 16 amino acids. Germline assignment: CDR1 SGHTA and CDR2 FQGNSA. Between the trimmed V and J ends, which lost 1 base and 6 bases, there was a span of 16 bases. CDR3 protein: CASSLVGGGASQPQHF. In nucleotides, the CDR3 is TGTGCCAGCAGCTTAGTCGGGGGGGGCGCTTCTCAGCCCCAGCATTTT.

This chain joins TRBV30 and TRBJ2-7; possibly TRBD1 for D (5 bases). V shed 2 bases and J shed 0 bases, with 11 bases lying between them. Germline CDR1 is GTSNPN and CDR2 is SVGIG (reference sequence). CDR3 size: 14 residues. The CDR3: CAWSRETGSYEQYF. The DNA for the CDR3 is TGTGCCTGGAGTCGAGAAACAGGCTCCTACGAGCAGTACTTC. Full variable domain (remainder filled in from reference TRBV30 and TRBJ2-7): SQTIHQWPATLVQPVGSPLSLECTVEGTSNPNLYWYRQAAGRGLQLLFYSVGIGQISSEVPQNLSASRPQDRQFILSSKKLLLSDSGFYLCAWSRETGSYEQYFGPGTRLTVT.

The chain's CDR3 is CASRPGGLAGDRSYEQYF. In nucleotides, the CDR3 is TGTGCCAGCAGGCCCGGCGGGTTAGCGGGGGATCGATCCTACGAGCAGTACTTC. The rearrangement links TRBV11-2 to TRBJ2-7; 9 positions agree with TRBD2. Unmatched junction bases numbered 16, after V lost 6 bases and J lost 1 base. The CDR3 has 18 residues. In germline, CDR1 is SGHAT, CDR2 FQNNGV.

The V and J genes are TRBV9 and TRBJ1-3, with 10 bases matching TRBD1. The CDR3 is 16 residues long. V shed 3 bases and J 4 bases; nucleotides not matched to a gene: 7. In germline, CDR1 is SGDLS, CDR2 YYNGEE. The CDR3 here is CASSADRGPSGNTIYF. The CDR3 nucleotides read TGTGCCAGCAGCGCCGACAGGGGGCCTTCAGGAAACACCATATATTTT.

The rearrangement joins TRBV27 to TRBJ2-7, with 12 bases fitting TRBD1. The CDR3 has 18 residues. Germline V gene lookup returns CDR1 MNHEY and CDR2 SMNVEV (reference sequence). V lost 0 bases, J lost 6 bases, and 12 bases stayed unmatched. CDR3 bases: TGTGCCAGCAGTTTATCCTCCGGGACAGGGGGCGGGAGGGGCGAGCAGTACTTC. This encodes CASSLSSGTGGGRGEQYF.

In its sample, this clone was seen a few times. The chain links TRBV7-8 to TRBJ2-7; TRBD2 matches at 9 bases. The CDR3 sequence is 15 residues long. CDR1 is SGHVS and CDR2 is FQNEAQ in the germline V gene. The V and J ends lost 1 base and 1 base, in that order; junction bases with no gene match: 2. The CDR3 DNA sequence: TGTGCCAGCAGCTTAGAGCTAGCGGGGTCCTACGAGCAGTACTTC. Translation gives CASSLELAGSYEQYF.

The genes are TRBV28 and TRBJ2-7; 13 bases map to TRBD2. The germline gives CDR1 MDHEN, CDR2 SYDVKM. The CDR3 is 14 amino acids. Trimming took 8 bases from V and 5 from J; bases not matched to a gene: 6. The CDR3 sequence: CASGLLAGGDEQYF. In nucleotides, the CDR3 is TGTGCCAGCGGATTACTAGCGGGAGGGGACGAGCAGTACTTC.

This clone was found a few times. The CDR3 is CASSGDVAGNGIQYF. In DNA form, the CDR3 reads TGTGCCAGCAGTGGGGATGTAGCGGGGAACGGCATTCAGTACTTC. The V and J genes are TRBV2 and TRBJ2-4; 8 bases are shared with TRBD2. Germline trimming cut 4 bases from V and 9 bases from J; bases unmatched to any gene: 11. Germline V gene lookup returns CDR1 SNHLY and CDR2 FYNNEI. CDR3 length: 15 residues.

This clone turned up a few times. The chain carries TRBV6-1 and TRBJ2-2; D unresolved. The CDR3 has 13 residues. Germline V gene sequence: CDR1 MNHNS, CDR2 SASEGT. V was pared by 6 bases and J by 8 bases, with 13 bases between. The CDR3 loop reads CASRHPGPGELFF. CDR3 nucleotides: TGTGCCAGCAGACACCCAGGCCCAGGGGAGCTGTTTTTT.

The J gene is TRBJ2-7, the V gene TRBV27; D gene uncertain. From germline, CDR1 is MNHEY and CDR2 SMNVEV (reference sequence). This CDR3 region has 14 residues. Trimming took off 0 bases at V and 5 bases at J, with 11 bases between the two ends. The CDR3 nucleotides read TGTGCCAGCAGTTTATCTGGCGGTCTGAACGAGCAGTACTTC. Amino acids: CASSLSGGLNEQYF.

DNA of the CDR3: TGTGCCAGCAGCTTAGTAGCGGGATTCTCCTACGAGCAGTACTTC. Amino acids: CASSLVAGFSYEQYF. The chain couples TRBV7-8 to TRBJ2-7; 8 nucleotides line up with TRBD2. CDR1 is SGHVS and CDR2 is FQNEAQ in the germline V gene. With 1 base clipped from V and 0 bases from J, the junction kept 2 bases outside the gene matches. The CDR3 is 15 amino acids.

The V call is TRBV9, the J call TRBJ2-5; 9 positions match TRBD1. The germline CDR1 and CDR2 sequences are SGDLS and YYNGEE. J was trimmed by 3 bases and V by 4 bases; bases with no gene match: 4. This CDR3 is 14 amino acids long. The CDR3 is CASSSGDREETQYF. The CDR3 coding sequence is TGTGCCAGCAGCTCGGGGGACAGGGAAGAGACCCAGTACTTC.

V is TRBV9 and J is TRBJ1-1; 9 bases map to TRBD1. V gave up 0 bases and J gave up 4 bases; unmatched junction bases: 10. The CDR3 is 17 residues long. Germline CDR1 SGDLS, CDR2 YYNGEE. The CDR3 loop is CASSVATVGTGTTEAFF. The CDR3 nucleotides are TGTGCCAGCAGCGTAGCTACGGTAGGGACAGGGACCACTGAAGCTTTCTTT.

This clone was found once. The rearrangement uses TRBV4-2 and TRBJ1-2; D gene unclear. CDR3 length: 12 residues. Trimming pared 1 base from V and 5 bases from J, leaving 5 bases between. Germline loops: CDR1 LGHNA, CDR2 YNFKEQ. The DNA for the CDR3 is TGTGCCAGCAGCCAAGCCAGATATGGCTACACCTTC. It yields the protein CASSQARYGYTF.